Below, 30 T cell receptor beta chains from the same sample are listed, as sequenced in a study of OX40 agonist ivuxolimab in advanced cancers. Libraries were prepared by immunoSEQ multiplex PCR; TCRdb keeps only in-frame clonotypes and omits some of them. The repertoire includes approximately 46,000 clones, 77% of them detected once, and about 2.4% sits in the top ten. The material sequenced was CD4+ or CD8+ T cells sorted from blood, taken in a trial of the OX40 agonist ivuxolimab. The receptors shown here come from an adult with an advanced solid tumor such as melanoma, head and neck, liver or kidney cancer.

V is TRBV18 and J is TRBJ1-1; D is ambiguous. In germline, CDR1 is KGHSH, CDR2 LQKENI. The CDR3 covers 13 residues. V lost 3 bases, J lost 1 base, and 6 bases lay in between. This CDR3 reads CASSPKGNTEAFF. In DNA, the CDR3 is TGTGCCAGCTCACCGAAAGGGAACACTGAAGCTTTCTTT. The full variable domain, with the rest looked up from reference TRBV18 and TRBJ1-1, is NAGVMQNPRHLVRRRGQEARLRCSPMKGHSHVYWYRQLPEEGLKFMVYLQKENIIDESGMPKERFSAEFPKEGPSILRIQQVVRGDSAAYFCASSPKGNTEAFFGQGTRLTVV.

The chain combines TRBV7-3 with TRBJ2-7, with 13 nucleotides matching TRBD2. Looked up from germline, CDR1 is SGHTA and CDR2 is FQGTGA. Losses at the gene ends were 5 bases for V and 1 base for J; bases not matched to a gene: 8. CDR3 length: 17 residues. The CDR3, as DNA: TGTGCCAGCAGCCGAGGACTAGCGGGGGTCCCTTCCTACGAGCAGTACTTC. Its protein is CASSRGLAGVPSYEQYF.

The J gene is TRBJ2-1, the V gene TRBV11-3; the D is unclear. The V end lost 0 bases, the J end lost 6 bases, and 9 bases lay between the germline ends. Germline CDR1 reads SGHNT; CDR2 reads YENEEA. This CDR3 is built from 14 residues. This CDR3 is CASSLDRWGNEQFF. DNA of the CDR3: TGTGCCAGCAGCTTAGACCGTTGGGGCAATGAGCAGTTCTTC.

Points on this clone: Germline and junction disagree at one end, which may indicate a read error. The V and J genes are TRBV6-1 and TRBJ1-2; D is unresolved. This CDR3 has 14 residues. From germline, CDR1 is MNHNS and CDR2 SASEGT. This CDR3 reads CASTQTTGSYDYTF. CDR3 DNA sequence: TGTGCCAGCACCCAAACGACCGGGAGCTATGACTACACCTTC.

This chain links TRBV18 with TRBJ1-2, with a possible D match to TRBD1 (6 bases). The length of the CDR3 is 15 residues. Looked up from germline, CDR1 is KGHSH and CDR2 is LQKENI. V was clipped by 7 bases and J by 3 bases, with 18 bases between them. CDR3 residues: CASFTTSAGDYGYTF. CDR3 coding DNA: TGTGCCAGCTTCACCACTAGTGCAGGGGACTATGGCTACACCTTC.

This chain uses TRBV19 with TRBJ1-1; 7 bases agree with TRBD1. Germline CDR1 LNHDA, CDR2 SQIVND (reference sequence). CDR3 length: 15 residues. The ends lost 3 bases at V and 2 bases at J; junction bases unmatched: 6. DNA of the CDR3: TGTGCCAGTAGTATGCCCGCAGGGGGTAACACTGAAGCTTTCTTT. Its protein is CASSMPAGGNTEAFF.

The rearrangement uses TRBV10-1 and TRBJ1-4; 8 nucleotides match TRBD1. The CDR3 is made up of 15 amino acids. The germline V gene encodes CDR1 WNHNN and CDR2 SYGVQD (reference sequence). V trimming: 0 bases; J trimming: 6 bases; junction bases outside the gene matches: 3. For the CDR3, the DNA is TGCGCCAGCAGTGAGTCCGGGACAGGCTATGAAAAACTGTTTTTT. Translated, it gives CASSESGTGYEKLFF.

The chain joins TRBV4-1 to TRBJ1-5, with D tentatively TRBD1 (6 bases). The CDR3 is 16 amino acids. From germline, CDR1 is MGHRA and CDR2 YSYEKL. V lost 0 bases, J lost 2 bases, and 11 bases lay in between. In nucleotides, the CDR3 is TGCGCCAGCAGCCAAGATAGGGGGACCGGCAATCAGCCCCAGCATTTT. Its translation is CASSQDRGTGNQPQHF.

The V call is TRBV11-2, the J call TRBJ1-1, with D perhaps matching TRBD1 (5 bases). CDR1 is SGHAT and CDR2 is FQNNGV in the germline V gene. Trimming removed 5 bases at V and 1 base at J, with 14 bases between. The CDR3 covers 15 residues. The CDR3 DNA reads TGTGCCAGCAGCCCCCGGTCGGGACCGAACACTGAAGCTTTCTTT. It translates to CASSPRSGPNTEAFF.

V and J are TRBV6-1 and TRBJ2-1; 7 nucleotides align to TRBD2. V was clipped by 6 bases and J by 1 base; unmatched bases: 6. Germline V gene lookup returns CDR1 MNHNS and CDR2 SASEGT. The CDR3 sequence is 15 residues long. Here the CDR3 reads CASSSLAASYNEQFF. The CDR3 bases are TGTGCCAGCAGCAGCCTAGCGGCATCCTACAATGAGCAGTTCTTC.

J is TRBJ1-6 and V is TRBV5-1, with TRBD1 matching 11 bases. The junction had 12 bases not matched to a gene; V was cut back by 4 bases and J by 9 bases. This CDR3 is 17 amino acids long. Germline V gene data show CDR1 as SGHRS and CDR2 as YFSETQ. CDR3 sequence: CASSPGQGAALSSPLHF. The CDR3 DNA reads TGCGCCAGCAGCCCCGGACAGGGGGCCGCTCTTAGTTCACCCCTCCACTTT.

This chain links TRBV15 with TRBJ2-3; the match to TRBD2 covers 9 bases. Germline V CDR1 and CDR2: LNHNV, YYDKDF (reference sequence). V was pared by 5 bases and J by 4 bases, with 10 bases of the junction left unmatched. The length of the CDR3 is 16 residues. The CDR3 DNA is TGTGCCACCAGCGGAACCCTTGCGGGAGGGGCAGATACGCAGTATTTT. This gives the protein CATSGTLAGGADTQYF.

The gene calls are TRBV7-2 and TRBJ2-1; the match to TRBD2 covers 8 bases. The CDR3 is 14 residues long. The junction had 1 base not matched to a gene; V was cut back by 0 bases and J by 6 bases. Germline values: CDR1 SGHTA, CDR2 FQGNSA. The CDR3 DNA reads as TGTGCCAGCAGCTTAGCTAGCGGGATCAATGAGCAGTTCTTC. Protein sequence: CASSLASGINEQFF. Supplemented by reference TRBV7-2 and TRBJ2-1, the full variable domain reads GAGVSQSPSNKVTEKGKDVELRCDPISGHTALYWYRQSLGQGLEFLIYFQGNSAPDKSGLPSDRFSAERTGGSVSTLTIQRTQQEDSAVYLCASSLASGINEQFFGPGTRLTVL.

The CDR3 loop is CASSDAIPGQYF. The CDR3 DNA sequence: TGTGCCAGCAGTGACGCCATCCCGGGGCAGTACTTC. This chain joins TRBV7-8 and TRBJ2-7; no clear D gene. Germline V CDR1 and CDR2: SGHVS, FQNEAQ. This CDR3 has 12 residues. The V end lost 6 bases, the J end lost 9 bases, and 15 bases lay between the germline ends.

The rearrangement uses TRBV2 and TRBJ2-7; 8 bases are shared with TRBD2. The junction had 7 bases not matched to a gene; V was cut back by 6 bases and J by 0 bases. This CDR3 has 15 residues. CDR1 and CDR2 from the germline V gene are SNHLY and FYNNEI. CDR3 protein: CASRRLAFASYEQYF. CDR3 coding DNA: TGTGCCAGCAGGAGACTAGCGTTCGCCTCCTACGAGCAGTACTTC.

CDR3 in DNA: TGCGCCAGCAGCGACCGGGACGGTGGGGGAAACACCATATATTTT. Protein product: CASSDRDGGGNTIYF. The chain links TRBV5-1 to TRBJ1-3; perhaps TRBD1 as D (5 bases). This CDR3 has 15 amino acids. Trimming cost V 4 bases and J 4 bases, with 15 bases left between them. The germline V gene has CDR1 SGHRS and CDR2 YFSETQ. The full variable domain, completed using reference TRBV5-1 and TRBJ1-3, is KAGVTQTPRYLIKTRGQQVTLSCSPISGHRSVSWYQQTPGQGLQFLFEYFSETQRNKGNFPGRFSGRQFSNSRSEMNVSTLELGDSALYLCASSDRDGGGNTIYFGEGSWLTVV.

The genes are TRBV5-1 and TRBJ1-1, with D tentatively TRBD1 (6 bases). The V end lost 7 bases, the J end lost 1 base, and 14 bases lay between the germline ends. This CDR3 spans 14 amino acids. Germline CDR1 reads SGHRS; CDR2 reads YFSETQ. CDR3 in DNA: TGCGCCAGCTTCGCCAGGGGTCGGAACACTGAAGCTTTCTTT. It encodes CASFARGRNTEAFF.

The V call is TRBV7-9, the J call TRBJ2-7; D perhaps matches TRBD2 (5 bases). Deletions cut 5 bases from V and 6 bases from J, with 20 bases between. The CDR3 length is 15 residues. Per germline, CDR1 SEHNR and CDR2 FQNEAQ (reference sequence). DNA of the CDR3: TGTGCCAGCAGCGATTACGGAGCTAAAGGAGGCGAGCAGTACTTC. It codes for CASSDYGAKGGEQYF. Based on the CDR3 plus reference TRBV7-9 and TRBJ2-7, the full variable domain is DTGVSQNPRHKITKRGQNVTFRCDPISEHNRLYWYRQTLGQGPEFLTYFQNEAQLEKSRLLSDRFSAERPKGSFSTLEIQRTEQGDSAMYLCASSDYGAKGGEQYFGPGTRLTVT.

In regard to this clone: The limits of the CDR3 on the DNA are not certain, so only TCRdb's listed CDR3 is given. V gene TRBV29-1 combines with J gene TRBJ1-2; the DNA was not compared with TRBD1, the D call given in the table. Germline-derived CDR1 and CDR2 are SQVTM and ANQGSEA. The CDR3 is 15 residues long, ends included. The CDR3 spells CSASFGQGTVLLCTF.

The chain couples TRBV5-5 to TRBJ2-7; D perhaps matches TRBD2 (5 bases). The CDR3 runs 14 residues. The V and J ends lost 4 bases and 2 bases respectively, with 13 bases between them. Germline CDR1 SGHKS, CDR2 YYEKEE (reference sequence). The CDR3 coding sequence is TGTGCCAGCAGCGTAACCGGGAAGGCCTACGAGCAGTACTTC. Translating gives CASSVTGKAYEQYF.

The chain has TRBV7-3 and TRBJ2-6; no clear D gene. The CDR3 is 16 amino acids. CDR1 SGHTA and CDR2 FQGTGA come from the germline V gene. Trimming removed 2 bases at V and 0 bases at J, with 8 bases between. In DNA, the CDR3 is TGTGCCAGCAGCTTAGCGGTGGGCTCTGGGGCCAACGTCCTGACTTTC. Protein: CASSLAVGSGANVLTF.

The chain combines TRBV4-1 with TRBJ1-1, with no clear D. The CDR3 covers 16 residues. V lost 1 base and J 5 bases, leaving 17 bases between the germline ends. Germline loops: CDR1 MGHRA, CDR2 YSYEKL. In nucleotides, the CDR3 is TGCGCCAGCAGCCAAGTTAATCTGGGTTTTAATACTGAAGCTTTCTTT. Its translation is CASSQVNLGFNTEAFF.

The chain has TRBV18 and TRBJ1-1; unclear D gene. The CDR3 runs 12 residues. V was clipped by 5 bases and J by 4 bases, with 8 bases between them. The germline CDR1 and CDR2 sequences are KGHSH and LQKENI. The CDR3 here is CASSSVGTEAFF. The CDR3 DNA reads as TGTGCCAGCTCAAGCGTTGGCACTGAAGCTTTCTTT.

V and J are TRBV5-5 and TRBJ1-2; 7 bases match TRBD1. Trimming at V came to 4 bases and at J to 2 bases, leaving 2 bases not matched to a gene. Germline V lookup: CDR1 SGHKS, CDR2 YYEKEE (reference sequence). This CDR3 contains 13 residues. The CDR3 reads CASSLQGNYGYTF. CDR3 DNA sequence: TGTGCCAGCAGCCTACAGGGGAACTATGGCTACACCTTC.

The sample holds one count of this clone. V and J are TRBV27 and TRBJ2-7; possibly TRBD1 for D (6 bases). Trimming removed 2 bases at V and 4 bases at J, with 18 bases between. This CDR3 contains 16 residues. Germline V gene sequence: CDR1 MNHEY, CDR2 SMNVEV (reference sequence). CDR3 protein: CASSLGLDRALYEQYF. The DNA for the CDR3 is TGTGCCAGCAGTTTAGGGCTGGACAGAGCTTTATACGAGCAGTACTTC.

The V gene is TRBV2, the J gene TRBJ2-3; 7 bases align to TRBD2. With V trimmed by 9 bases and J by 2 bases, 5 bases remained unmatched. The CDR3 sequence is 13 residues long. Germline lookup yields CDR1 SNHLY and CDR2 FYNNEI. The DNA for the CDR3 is TGTGCCAGTTGGGAGGGCCCCACAGATACGCAGTATTTT. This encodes CASWEGPTDTQYF.

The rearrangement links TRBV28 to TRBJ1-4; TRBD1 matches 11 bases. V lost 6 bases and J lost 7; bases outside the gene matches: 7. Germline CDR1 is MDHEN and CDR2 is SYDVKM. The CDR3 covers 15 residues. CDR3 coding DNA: TGTGCCAGCAGGTACTCCGGGACAGGGGGTGAAAAACTGTTTTTT. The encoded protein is CASRYSGTGGEKLFF.

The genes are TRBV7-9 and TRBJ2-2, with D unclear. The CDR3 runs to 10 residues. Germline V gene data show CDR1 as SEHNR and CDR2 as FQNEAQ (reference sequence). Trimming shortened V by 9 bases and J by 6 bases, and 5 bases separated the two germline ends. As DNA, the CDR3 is TGTGCCAGAAGTTCCGGGGAGCTGTTTTTT. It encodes CARSSGELFF.

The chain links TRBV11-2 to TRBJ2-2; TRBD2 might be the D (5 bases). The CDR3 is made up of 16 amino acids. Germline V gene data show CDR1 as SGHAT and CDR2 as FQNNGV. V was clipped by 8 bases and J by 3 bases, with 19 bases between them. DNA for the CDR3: TGTGCCAGCCTTCCCCGACCGCCGAGGGACACCGGGGAGCTGTTTTTT. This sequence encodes CASLPRPPRDTGELFF.

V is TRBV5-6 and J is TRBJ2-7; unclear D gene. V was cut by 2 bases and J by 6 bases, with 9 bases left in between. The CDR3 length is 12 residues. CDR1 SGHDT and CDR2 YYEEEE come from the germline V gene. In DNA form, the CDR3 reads TGTGCCAGCAGCTTCTATATCTCCGAGCAGTACTTC. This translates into CASSFYISEQYF.